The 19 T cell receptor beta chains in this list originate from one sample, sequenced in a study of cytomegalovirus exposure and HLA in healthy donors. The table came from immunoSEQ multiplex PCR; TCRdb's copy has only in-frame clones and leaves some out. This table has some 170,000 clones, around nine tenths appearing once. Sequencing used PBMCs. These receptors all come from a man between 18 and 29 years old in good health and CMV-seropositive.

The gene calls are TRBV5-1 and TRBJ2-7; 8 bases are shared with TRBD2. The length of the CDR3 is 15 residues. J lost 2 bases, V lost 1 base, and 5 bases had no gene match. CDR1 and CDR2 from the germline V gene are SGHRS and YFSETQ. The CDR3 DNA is TGCGCCAGCAGCTTGAGGACGGGAGGGACCTACGAGCAGTACTTC. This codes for CASSLRTGGTYEQYF.

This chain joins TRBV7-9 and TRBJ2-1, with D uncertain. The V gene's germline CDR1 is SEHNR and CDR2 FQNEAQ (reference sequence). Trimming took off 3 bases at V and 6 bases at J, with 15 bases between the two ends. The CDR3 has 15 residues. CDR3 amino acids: CASSFVSSTSNEQFF. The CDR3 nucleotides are TGTGCCAGCAGCTTTGTGTCTAGTACGTCCAATGAGCAGTTCTTC.

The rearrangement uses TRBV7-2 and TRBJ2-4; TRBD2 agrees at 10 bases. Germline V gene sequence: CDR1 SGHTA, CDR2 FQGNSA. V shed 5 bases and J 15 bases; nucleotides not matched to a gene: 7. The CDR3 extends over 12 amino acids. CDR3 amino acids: CASSRAGTSVYF. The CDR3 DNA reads TGTGCCAGCAGCCGTGCCGGGACTAGCGTGTACTTC. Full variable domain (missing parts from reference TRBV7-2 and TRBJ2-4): GAGVSQSPSNKVTEKGKDVELRCDPISGHTALYWYRQSLGQGLEFLIYFQGNSAPDKSGLPSDRFSAERTGGSVSTLTIQRTQQEDSAVYLCASSRAGTSVYFGAGTRLSVL.

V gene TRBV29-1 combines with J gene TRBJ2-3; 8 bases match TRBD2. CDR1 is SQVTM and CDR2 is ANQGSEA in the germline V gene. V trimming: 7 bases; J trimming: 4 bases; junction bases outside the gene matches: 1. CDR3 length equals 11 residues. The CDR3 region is CSGRGADTQYF. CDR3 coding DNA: TGCAGCGGGCGGGGGGCAGATACGCAGTATTTT.

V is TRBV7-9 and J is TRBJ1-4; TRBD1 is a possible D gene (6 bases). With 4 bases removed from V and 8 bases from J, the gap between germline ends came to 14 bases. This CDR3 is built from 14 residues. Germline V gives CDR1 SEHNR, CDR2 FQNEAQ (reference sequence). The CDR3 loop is CASSSPGGQEKLFF. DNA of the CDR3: TGTGCCAGCAGCTCTCCGGGGGGCCAAGAAAAACTGTTTTTT. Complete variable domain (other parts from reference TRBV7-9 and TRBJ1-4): DTGVSQNPRHKITKRGQNVTFRCDPISEHNRLYWYRQTLGQGPEFLTYFQNEAQLEKSRLLSDRFSAERPKGSFSTLEIQRTEQGDSAMYLCASSSPGGQEKLFFGSGTQLSVL.

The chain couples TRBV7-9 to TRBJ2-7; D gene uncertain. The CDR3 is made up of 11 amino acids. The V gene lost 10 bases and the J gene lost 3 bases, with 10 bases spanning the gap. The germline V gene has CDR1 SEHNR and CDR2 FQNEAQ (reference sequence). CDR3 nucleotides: TGTGCCACCGCGCAACTCTACGAGCAGTACTTC. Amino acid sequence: CATAQLYEQYF.

For the CDR3, the DNA is TGTGCCAGCAGTTACTCCCGGAAGCTAGAGGGCGAGCAGTACTTC. Its protein product is CASSYSRKLEGEQYF. The chain links TRBV6-5 to TRBJ2-7, with a weak D call TRBD2 (5 bases). This CDR3 comprises 15 residues. Germline CDR1 is MNHEY and CDR2 is SVGAGI. Trimming stripped 0 bases from V and 6 bases from J, with 15 bases between.

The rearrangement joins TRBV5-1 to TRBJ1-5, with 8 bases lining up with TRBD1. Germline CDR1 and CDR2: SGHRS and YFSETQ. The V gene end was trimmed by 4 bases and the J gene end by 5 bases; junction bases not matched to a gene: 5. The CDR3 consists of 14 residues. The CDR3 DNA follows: TGCGCCAGCAGCAGTACAGGGGGTGATCAGCCCCAGCATTTT. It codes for CASSSTGGDQPQHF.

The CDR3 nucleotides are TGTGCCAGCAGCTTAGGACTAGCGATCTACGAGCAGTACTTC. It specifies CASSLGLAIYEQYF. V gene TRBV11-2 combines with J gene TRBJ2-7, with TRBD2 identical over 8 bases. The CDR3 loop spans 14 amino acids. Trimming at V came to 1 base and at J to 3 bases, leaving 2 bases not matched to a gene. The germline CDR1 and CDR2 sequences are SGHAT and FQNNGV.

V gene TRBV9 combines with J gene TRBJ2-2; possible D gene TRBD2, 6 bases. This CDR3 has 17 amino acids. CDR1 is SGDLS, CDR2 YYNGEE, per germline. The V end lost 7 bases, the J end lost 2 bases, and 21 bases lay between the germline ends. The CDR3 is CASGSPGAGPNTGELFF. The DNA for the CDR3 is TGTGCCAGCGGCTCGCCCGGGGCGGGACCCAACACCGGGGAGCTGTTTTTT.

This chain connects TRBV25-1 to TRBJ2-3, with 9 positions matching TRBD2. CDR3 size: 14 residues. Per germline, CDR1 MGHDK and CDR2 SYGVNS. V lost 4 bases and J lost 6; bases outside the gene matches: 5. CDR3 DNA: TGTGCCAGCAGTGTTAGCGGGAGAAGGGATACGCAGTATTTT. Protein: CASSVSGRRDTQYF.

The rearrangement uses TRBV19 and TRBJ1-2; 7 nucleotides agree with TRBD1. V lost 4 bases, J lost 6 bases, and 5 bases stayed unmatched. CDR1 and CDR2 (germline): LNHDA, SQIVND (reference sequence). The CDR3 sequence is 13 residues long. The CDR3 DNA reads TGTGCCAGTAGTAAGACAGGGTGGGATGGCTACACCTTC. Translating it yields CASSKTGWDGYTF.

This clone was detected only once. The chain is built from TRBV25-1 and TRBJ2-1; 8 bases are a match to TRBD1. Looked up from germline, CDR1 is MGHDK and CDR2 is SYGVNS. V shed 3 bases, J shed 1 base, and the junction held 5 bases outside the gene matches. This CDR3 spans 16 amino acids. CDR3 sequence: CASSDLDRGSYNEQFF. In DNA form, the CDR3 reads TGTGCCAGCAGTGATCTCGACAGGGGATCCTACAATGAGCAGTTCTTC.

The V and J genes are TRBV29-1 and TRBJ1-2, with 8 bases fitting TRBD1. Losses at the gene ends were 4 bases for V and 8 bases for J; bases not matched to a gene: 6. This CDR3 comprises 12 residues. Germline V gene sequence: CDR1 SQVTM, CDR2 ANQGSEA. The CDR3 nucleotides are TGCAGCGTTGGACAGGGGTCAGGAGGCTACACCTTC. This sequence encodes CSVGQGSGGYTF.

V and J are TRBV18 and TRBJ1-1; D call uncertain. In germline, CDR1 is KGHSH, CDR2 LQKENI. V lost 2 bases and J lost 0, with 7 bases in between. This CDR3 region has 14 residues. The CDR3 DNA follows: TGTGCCAGCTCACCAGCTAAACTGAACACTGAAGCTTTCTTT. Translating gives CASSPAKLNTEAFF.

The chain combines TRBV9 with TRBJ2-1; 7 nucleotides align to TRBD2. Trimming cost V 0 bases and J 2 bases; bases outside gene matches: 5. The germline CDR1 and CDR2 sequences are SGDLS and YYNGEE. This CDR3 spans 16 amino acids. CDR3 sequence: CASSVVGGTTYNEQFF. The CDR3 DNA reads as TGTGCCAGCAGCGTAGTGGGGGGGACCACCTACAATGAGCAGTTCTTC. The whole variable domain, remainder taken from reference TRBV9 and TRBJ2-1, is DSGVTQTPKHLITATGQRVTLRCSPRSGDLSVYWYQQSLDQGLQFLIQYYNGEERAKGNILERFSAQQFPDLHSELNLSSLELGDSALYFCASSVVGGTTYNEQFFGPGTRLTVL.

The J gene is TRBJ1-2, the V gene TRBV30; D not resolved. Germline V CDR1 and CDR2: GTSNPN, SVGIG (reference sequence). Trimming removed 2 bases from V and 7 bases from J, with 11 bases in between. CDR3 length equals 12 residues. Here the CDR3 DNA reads TGTGCCTGGAGTCTTAAGAAGAGTGGCTACACCTTC. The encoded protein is CAWSLKKSGYTF.

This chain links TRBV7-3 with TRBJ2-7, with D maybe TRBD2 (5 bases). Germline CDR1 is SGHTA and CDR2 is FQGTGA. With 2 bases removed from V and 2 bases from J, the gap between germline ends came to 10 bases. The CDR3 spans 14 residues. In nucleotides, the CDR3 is TGTGCCAGCAGCTTAGGAGGTACAGCCTACGAGCAGTACTTC. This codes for CASSLGGTAYEQYF.

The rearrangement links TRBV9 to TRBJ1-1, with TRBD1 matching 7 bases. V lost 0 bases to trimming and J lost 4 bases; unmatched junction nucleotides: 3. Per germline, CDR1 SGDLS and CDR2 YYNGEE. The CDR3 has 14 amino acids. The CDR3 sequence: CASSVGDRATEAFF. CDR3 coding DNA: TGTGCCAGCAGCGTAGGCGACAGGGCCACTGAAGCTTTCTTT.